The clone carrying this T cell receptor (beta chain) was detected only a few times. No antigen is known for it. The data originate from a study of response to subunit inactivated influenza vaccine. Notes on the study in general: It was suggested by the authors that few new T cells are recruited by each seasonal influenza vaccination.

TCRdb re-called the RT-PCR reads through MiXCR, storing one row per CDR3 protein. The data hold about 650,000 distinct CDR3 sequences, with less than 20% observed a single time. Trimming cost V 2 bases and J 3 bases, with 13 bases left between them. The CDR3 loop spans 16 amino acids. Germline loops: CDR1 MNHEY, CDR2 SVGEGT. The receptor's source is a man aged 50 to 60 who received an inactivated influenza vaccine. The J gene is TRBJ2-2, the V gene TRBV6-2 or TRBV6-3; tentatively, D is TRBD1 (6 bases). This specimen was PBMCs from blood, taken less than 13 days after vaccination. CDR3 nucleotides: TGTGCCAGCAGTTACAGGGCAGGGGCCTACACCGGGGAGCTGTTTTTT. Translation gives CASSYRAGAYTGELFF.